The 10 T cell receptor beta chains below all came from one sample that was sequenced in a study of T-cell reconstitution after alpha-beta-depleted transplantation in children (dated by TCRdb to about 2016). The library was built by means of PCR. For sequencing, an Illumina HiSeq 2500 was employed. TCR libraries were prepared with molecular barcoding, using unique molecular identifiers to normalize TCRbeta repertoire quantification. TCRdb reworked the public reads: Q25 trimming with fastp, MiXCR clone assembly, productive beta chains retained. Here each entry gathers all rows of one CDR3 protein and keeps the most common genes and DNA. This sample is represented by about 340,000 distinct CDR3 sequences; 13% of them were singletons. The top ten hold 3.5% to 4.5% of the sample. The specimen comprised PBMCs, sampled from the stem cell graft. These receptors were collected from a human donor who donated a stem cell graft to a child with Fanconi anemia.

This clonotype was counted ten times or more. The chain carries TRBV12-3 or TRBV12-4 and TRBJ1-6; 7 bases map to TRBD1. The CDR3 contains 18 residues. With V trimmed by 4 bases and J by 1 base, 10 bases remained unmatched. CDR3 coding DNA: TGTGCCAGCAGTTCCCTGAGGACAGGAGGATCCTATAATTCACCCCTCCACTTT. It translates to CASSSLRTGGSYNSPLHF.

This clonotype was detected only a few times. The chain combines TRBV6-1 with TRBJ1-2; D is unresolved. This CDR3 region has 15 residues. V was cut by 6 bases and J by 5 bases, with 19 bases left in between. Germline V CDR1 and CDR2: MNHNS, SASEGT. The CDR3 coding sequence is TGTGCCAGCAGGGATATCGGACGCGGCGGGTATGGCTACACCTTC. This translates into CASRDIGRGGYGYTF.

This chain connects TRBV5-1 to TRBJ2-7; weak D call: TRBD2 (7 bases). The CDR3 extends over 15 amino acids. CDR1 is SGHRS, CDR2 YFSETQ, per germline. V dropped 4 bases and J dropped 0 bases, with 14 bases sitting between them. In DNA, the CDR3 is TGCGCCAGCAGCCTGGAAGGGGGGGGCTCCTACGAGCAGTACTTC. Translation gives CASSLEGGGSYEQYF.

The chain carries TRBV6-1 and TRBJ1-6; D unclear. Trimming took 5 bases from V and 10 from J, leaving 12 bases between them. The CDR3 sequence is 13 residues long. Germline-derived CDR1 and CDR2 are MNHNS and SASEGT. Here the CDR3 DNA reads TGTGCCAGCAGTCAAATACCACAATCACCCCTCCACTTT. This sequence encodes CASSQIPQSPLHF.

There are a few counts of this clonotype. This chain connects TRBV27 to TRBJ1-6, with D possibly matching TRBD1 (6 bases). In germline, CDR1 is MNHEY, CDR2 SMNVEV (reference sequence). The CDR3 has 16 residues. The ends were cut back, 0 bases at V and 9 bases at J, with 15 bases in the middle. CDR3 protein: CASSLSLAGEGSPLHF. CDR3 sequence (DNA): TGTGCCAGCAGTTTATCACTCGCAGGGGAAGGTTCACCCCTCCACTTT.

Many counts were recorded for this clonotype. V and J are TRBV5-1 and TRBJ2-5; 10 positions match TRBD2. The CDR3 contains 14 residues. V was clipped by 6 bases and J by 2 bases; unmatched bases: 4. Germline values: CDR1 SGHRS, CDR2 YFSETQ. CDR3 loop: CASKLAGQQETQYF. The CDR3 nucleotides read TGCGCCAGCAAACTAGCGGGGCAGCAAGAGACCCAGTACTTC.

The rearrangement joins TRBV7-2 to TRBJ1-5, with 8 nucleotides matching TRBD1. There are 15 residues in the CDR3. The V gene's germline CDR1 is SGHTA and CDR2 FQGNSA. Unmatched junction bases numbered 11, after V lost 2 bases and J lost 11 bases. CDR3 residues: CASSLSGQGGESQHF. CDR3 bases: TGTGCCAGCAGCTTATCCGGACAGGGTGGTGAGTCCCAGCATTTT.

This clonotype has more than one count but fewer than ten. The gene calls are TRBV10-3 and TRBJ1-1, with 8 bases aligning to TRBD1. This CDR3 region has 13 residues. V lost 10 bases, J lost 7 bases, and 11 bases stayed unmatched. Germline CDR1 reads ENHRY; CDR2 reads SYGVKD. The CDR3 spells CATYKGTGVEAFF. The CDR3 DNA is TGTGCCACCTATAAAGGGACAGGTGTTGAAGCTTTCTTT.

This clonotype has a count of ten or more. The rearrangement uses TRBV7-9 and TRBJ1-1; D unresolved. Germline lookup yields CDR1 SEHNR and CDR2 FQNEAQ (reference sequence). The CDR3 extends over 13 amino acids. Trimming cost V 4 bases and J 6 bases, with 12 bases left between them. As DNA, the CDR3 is TGTGCCAGCAGCTCGCCCTTGGGCGCTGAAGCTTTCTTT. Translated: CASSSPLGAEAFF.

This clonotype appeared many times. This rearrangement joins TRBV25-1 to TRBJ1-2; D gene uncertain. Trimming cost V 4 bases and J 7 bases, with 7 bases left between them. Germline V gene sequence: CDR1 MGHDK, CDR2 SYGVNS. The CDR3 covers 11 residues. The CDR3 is CASSVTGGYTF. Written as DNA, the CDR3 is TGTGCCAGCAGTGTCACGGGTGGCTACACCTTC.